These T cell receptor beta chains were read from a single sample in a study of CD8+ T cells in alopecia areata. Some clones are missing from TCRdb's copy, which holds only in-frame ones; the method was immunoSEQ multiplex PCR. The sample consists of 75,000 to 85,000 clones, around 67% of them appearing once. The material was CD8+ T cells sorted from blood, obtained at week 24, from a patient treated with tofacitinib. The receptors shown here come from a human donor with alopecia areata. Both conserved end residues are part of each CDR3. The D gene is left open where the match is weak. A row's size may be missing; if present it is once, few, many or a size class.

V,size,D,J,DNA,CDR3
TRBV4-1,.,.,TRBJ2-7,TGCGCCAGCAGCCAAGTGACGGATAGCTCCTACGAGCAGTACTTC,CASSQVTDSSYEQYF
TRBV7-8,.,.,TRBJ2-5,TGTGCCAGCAGCTTAGATTGGGCAGGGCAGTACTTC,CASSLDWAGQYF
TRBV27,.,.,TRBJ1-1,TGTGCCAGCAGTCCCCCCTTAGCAACTGAAGCTTTCTTT,CASSPPLATEAFF
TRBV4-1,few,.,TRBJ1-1,TGCGCCAGCAGCCAACCGGGACGGGAGAACACTGAAGCTTTCTTT,CASSQPGRENTEAFF
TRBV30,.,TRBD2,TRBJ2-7,TGTGCCTGGAGTTGGACTAGCGCCAGCTACGAGCAGTACTTC,CAWSWTSASYEQYF
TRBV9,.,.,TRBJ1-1,TGTGCCAGCAGCGTAGGGGAGAACACTGAAGCTTTCTTT,CASSVGENTEAFF
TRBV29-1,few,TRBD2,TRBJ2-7,TGCAGCGTTGAAGTGGGACTAGCGGGACTTAGCTCCTACGAGCAGTACTTC,CSVEVGLAGLSSYEQYF
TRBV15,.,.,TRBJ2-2,TGTGCCACCAGCAGAGTCGGGGCAACCGGGGAGCTGTTTTTT,CATSRVGATGELFF
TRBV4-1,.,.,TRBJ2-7,TGCGCCAGCAGCCAAGAGAAGGGACCGATCTCCTACGAGCAGTACTTC,CASSQEKGPISYEQYF
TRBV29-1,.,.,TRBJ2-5,TGCAGCGTCAGGGACGGATTTCAAGAGACCCAGTACTTC,CSVRDGFQETQYF
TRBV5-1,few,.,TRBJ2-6,TGCGCCAGCAGCTTGGCCACAGGGAATGGGGCCAACGTCCTGACTTTC,CASSLATGNGANVLTF
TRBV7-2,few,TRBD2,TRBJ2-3,TGTGCCAGCAGCACACCACTAGCGGGAGGCCCAGATACGCAGTATTTT,CASSTPLAGGPDTQYF
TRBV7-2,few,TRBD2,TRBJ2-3,TGTGCCAGCAGCCGTCGACTAGCGGGAGGTATAGATACGCAGTATTTT,CASSRRLAGGIDTQYF
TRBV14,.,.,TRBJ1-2,TGTGCCAGCAGCCTAGGACGGTCGGGCTACACCTTC,CASSLGRSGYTF
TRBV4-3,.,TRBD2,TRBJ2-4,TGCGCCAGCAGCCCCGCCACAGCGGGAGTAGCCAAAAACATTCAGTACTTC,CASSPATAGVAKNIQYF
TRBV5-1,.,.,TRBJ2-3,TGCGCCAGCAGGGCGTTGTCCACAGATACGCAGTATTTT,CASRALSTDTQYF
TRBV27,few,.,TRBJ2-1,TGTGCCAGCCGGGAGCTCCCCCACAATGAGCAGTTCTTC,CASRELPHNEQFF
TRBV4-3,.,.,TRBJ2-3,TGCGCCAGCAGCCAAGATGCCCGCACAGATACGCAGTATTTT,CASSQDARTDTQYF
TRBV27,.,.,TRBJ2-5,TGTGCCAGCAGTTTCCTCTCCCCAGGGAACCAAGAGACCCAGTACTTC,CASSFLSPGNQETQYF
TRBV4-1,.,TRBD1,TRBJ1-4,TGCGCCAGCAGCCAAGAAACAGGGGTTGATGAAAAACTGTTTTTT,CASSQETGVDEKLFF
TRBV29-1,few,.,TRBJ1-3,TGCAGCGTTGAAGAACTGGGAAACACCATATATTTT,CSVEELGNTIYF
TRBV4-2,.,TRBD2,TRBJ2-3,TGTGCCAGCAGCCAAGAGGCGGGGACTATGAACGGCGGTACGCAGTATTTT,CASSQEAGTMNGGTQYF
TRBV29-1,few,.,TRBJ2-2,TGCAGCGTTGAAGACGAGAACACCGGGGAGCTGTTTTTT,CSVEDENTGELFF
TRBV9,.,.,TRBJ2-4,TGTGCCAGCAGCCTTTACCCGACTAGTCTGTACTTC,CASSLYPTSLYF
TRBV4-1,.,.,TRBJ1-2,TGCGCCAGCAGCCCTCTAGGGGACGATGCAAACACCTTC,CASSPLGDDANTF
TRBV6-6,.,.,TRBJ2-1,TGTGCCAGCAGTTACGGAGTGGAGGGCGGGCTCAATGAGCAGTTCTTC,CASSYGVEGGLNEQFF
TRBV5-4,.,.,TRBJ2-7,TGTGCCAGCAGCTTGGGGGGCGAGCAGTACTTC,CASSLGGEQYF
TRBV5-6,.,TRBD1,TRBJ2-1,TGTGCCAGCAGCTTGTCCAGACAGGGACCCTACAATGAGCAGTTCTTC,CASSLSRQGPYNEQFF
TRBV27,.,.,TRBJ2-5,TGTGCCAGCAGTGATAGCGGTGCCCCACAAGAGACCCAGTACTTC,CASSDSGAPQETQYF
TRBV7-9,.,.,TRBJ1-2,TGTGCCAGCAGCTTAGCCCGATACAACTATGGCTACACCTTC,CASSLARYNYGYTF
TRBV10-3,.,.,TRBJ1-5,TGTGCCATCAGTGATCCAGGGTATGATAGCAATCAGCCCCAGCATTTT,CAISDPGYDSNQPQHF
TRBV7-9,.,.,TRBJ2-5,TGTGCCAGCAGCTTAGTCACAGTTCAAGAGACCCAGTACTTC,CASSLVTVQETQYF
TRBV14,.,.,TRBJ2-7,TGTGCCAGCAGCGCTACTACGGGGGGCGTGTACGAGCAGTACTTC,CASSATTGGVYEQYF
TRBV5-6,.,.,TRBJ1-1,TGTGCCAGCAGCTCAGAGGGCAGAAGCGCTGAAGCTTTCTTT,CASSSEGRSAEAFF
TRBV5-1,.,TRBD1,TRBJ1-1,TGCGCCACCCGGACAGGGGGCGTCGGCACTGAAGCTTTCTTT,CATRTGGVGTEAFF
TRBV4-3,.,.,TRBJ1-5,TGCGCCAGCAGCCAAGTTCTCGGTCAGCCCCAGCATTTT,CASSQVLGQPQHF
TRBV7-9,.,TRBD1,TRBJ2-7,TGTGCCAGCAGCTCCTGGACAGGGAACGAGCAGTACTTC,CASSSWTGNEQYF
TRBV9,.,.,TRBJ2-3,TGTGCCAGCAGCGCGTACGGGGTCGGTAGCACAGATACGCAGTATTTT,CASSAYGVGSTDTQYF
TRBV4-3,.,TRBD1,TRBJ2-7,TGCGCCAGCAGCCAAGGAGGACCGCAGGGGGTCTACGAGCAGTACTTC,CASSQGGPQGVYEQYF
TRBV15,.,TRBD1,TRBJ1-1,TGTGCCACCAGCAGTACAGGGGGGAACACTGAAGCTTTCTTT,CATSSTGGNTEAFF
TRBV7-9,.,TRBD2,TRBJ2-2,TGTGCCAGCAGCACTATCGGACTAGCGGGAGGGAGAAACACCGGGGAGCTGTTTTTT,CASSTIGLAGGRNTGELFF
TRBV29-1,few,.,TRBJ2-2,TGCAGCGTTGAACCCATCGCCGGGGAGCTGTTTTTT,CSVEPIAGELFF
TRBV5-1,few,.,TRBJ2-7,TGCGCCAGCAGCTTGGGGACCCAGGGCGAGCAGTACTTC,CASSLGTQGEQYF
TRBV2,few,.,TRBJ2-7,TGTGCGGGCGGTCAAATATCCTACGAGCAGTACTTC,CAGGQISYEQYF
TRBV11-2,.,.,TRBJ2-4,TGTGCCAGCAGCTTAGTGGGCAGGTCCTCAGCCAAAAACATTCAGTACTTC,CASSLVGRSSAKNIQYF
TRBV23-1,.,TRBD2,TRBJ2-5,TGCGTCAGCGGGGCGCTCGTAGGGGAGACCCAGTACTTC,CVSGALVGETQYF
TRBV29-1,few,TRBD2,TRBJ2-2,TGCAGCGTTAGAGATACTAGCGGGAGTGGGGCTAACACCGGGGAGCTGTTTTTT,CSVRDTSGSGANTGELFF
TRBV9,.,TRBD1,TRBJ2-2,TGTGCCAGCAGCGACCACAGACGGACAGGGGTCCCCGGGGAGCTGTTTTTT,CASSDHRRTGVPGELFF
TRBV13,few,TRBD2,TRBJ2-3,TGTGCCAGCAGCCCGGGACTAGCCCACACAGATACGCAGTATTTT,CASSPGLAHTDTQYF
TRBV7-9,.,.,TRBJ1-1,TGTGCCAGCAGCTTAGCGGGAATGGGATACACTGAAGCTTTCTTT,CASSLAGMGYTEAFF
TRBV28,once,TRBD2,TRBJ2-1,TGTGCCAGCACCGGGACTAGCATATACAATGAGCAGTTCTTC,CASTGTSIYNEQFF
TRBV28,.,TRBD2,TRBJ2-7,TGTGCCAGCAGTCCCAGACTAGCGGAGTCCTACGAGCAGTACTTC,CASSPRLAESYEQYF
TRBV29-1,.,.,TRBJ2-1,TGCAGCGTTGAGAGCTACAATGAGCAGTTCTTC,CSVESYNEQFF
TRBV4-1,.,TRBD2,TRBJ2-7,TGCGCCAGCAGCCTCCCGAGCGGGGTCTCAGAGCAGTACTTC,CASSLPSGVSEQYF
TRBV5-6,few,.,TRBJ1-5,TGTGCCAGCAGCTTGGGGAGTCAGCCCCAGCATTTT,CASSLGSQPQHF
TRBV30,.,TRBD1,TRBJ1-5,TGTGCCTGGACGGGACAGGGTAATCAGCCCCAGCATTTT,CAWTGQGNQPQHF
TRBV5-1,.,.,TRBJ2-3,TGCGCCAGCAGCTGGACCGGCTGGCCGGGCACAGATACGCAGTATTTT,CASSWTGWPGTDTQYF
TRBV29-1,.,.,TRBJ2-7,TGCAGCGCGGACAGATCCTCCTACGAGCAGTACTTC,CSADRSSYEQYF
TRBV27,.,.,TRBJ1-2,TGTGCCAGCAGTCCCCCCGGGGGAGGCAGCTATGGCTACACCTTC,CASSPPGGGSYGYTF